Below, one TCR beta chain is given with its context. The antigen remains unidentified. The sample originates from a study of T cells after posttransplantation cyclophosphamide. Study-level points and caveats: After PTCy, TRB diversity resembled that of CNI/methotrexate controls. Blood and skin or GI T cell repertoires showed limited TRB overlap. Donor-recipient repertoire similarity was low at 1-2 months, rising over year one.

Using immunoSEQ multiplex PCR, the repertoire was profiled, and TCRdb retains in-frame clones only, with some absent. The sample yields 15,000 to 17,000 clones, 80% to 85% seen once. Per the germline V gene, CDR1 is SEHNR and CDR2 is FQNEAQ (reference sequence). This CDR3 is built from 14 residues. V lost 3 bases, J lost 7 bases, and 15 bases lay in between. Controls had myeloablative marrow grafts with methotrexate and calcineurin inhibitor, sampled at 1 year. The chain is built from TRBV7-9 and TRBJ1-1, with D uncertain. The source is a young adult male patient who received an allogeneic stem cell transplant from a related donor, was CMV-positive, and had no GVHD. Some T cells may be graft donor cells. Source: PBMCs, taken more than 350 days after allogeneic stem cell transplant with calcineurin inhibitor and methotrexate. The CDR3 DNA reads as TGTGCCAGCAGCTTTTCCGGGTCCCAGAGTGAAGCTTTCTTT. Translation: CASSFSGSQSEAFF.